The rows below give T cell receptor beta chains drawn from one sample of a study of cytomegalovirus exposure and HLA in healthy donors. Method: immunoSEQ multiplex PCR; TCRdb's copy keeps in-frame clones and lacks some. Of about 98,000 clones listed, roughly 70% were seen once; the top ten hold 1.8%. The sequencing sample was made of PBMCs. Receptors originate from a male donor in good health and CMV-seronegative. CDR3s include the opening cysteine and the closing phenylalanine or tryptophan. D genes are given only for firm matches. A row's size may be missing; if present it is once, few, many or a size class.

clone_size j_call d_call v_call cdr3_aa cdr3_nt
- TRBJ2-7 - TRBV27 CASSLGEEQYF TGTGCCAGCAGTTTAGGTGAGGAGCAGTACTTC
- TRBJ2-1 - TRBV5-6 CASSLVPGSSYNEQFF TGTGCCAGCAGCTTGGTTCCCGGGAGCTCCTACAATGAGCAGTTCTTC
- TRBJ1-1 - TRBV5-8 CASSLTSHGGTEAFF TGTGCCAGCAGCTTAACCTCACACGGCGGTACTGAAGCTTTCTTT
- TRBJ1-5 - TRBV19 CASSRIQGFGNQPQHF TGTGCCAGTAGTAGAATACAGGGATTTGGGAATCAGCCCCAGCATTTT
- TRBJ1-5 TRBD1 TRBV6-5 CASSDAQGDQPQHF TGTGCCAGCAGTGACGCACAGGGGGATCAGCCCCAGCATTTT
- TRBJ2-3 TRBD2 TRBV6-1 CAGGEGVGTDTQYF TGTGCCGGGGGGGAGGGCGTAGGCACAGATACGCAGTATTTT
- TRBJ1-2 - TRBV29-1 CSGDGYTF TGCAGCGGAGATGGCTACACCTTC
- TRBJ1-1 - TRBV28 CASSFPQGIRMNTEAFF TGTGCCAGCAGTTTTCCCCAGGGTATTAGGATGAACACTGAAGCTTTCTTT
- TRBJ1-2 TRBD1 TRBV5-5 CASSPQGAGYGYTF TGTGCCAGCAGCCCACAGGGGGCAGGTTATGGCTACACCTTC
- TRBJ1-1 - TRBV28 CASSSGSAFF TGTGCCAGCAGCTCGGGATCTGCTTTCTTT
- TRBJ2-7 - TRBV7-9 CASSFSEGRGYYEQYF TGTGCCAGCAGCTTTTCCGAGGGCAGGGGTTACTACGAGCAGTACTTC
- TRBJ2-7 TRBD1 TRBV27 CASSSIYRDSTYEQYF TGTGCCAGCAGTTCCATATACCGGGACAGTACCTACGAGCAGTACTTC
- TRBJ2-7 TRBD1 TRBV5-1 CASSWTGTGLSYEQYF TGCGCCAGCAGCTGGACCGGGACAGGCCTCTCCTACGAGCAGTACTTC
few TRBJ2-2 TRBD1 TRBV5-4 CASSLRTGPSTYTGELFF TGTGCCAGCAGCTTACGGACAGGGCCCTCAACTTACACCGGGGAGCTGTTTTTT
- TRBJ2-7 - TRBV2 CASSASGRDGAYEQYF TGTGCCAGCAGTGCTTCGGGGCGGGATGGAGCCTACGAGCAGTACTTC
- TRBJ1-1 - TRBV7-2 CASSIRRYRSGAEAFF TGTGCCAGCAGCATACGACGATACAGGAGTGGAGCTGAAGCTTTCTTT
- TRBJ2-7 - TRBV2 CASSEAGVTYEQYF TGTGCCAGCAGTGAGGCAGGGGTTACCTACGAGCAGTACTTC
- TRBJ2-1 TRBD2 TRBV4-1 CASSQEGLAGINNEQFF TGCGCCAGCAGCCAAGAGGGACTAGCGGGAATTAACAATGAGCAGTTCTTC
- TRBJ2-7 - TRBV29-1 CSVGDSYYEQYF TGCAGCGTTGGGGACTCCTACTACGAGCAGTACTTC
- TRBJ2-7 TRBD1 TRBV15 CATSREWTGDREQYF TGTGCCACCAGCAGAGAATGGACAGGGGATCGCGAGCAGTACTTC
- TRBJ2-3 TRBD2 TRBV5-1 CASSLDVAGGSDTQYF TGCGCCAGCAGCTTAGATGTAGCGGGAGGCTCAGATACGCAGTATTTT
- TRBJ1-5 - TRBV4-1 CASSQDLWGGQPQHF TGCGCCAGCAGCCAAGATTTGTGGGGGGGCCAGCCCCAGCATTTT
once TRBJ2-7 - TRBV5-4 CASSPNSYEQYF TGTGCCAGCAGCCCTAACTCCTACGAGCAGTACTTC
once TRBJ1-1 - TRBV7-2 CASINDRLNTEAFF TGTGCCAGCATCAATGACAGGCTGAACACTGAAGCTTTCTTT
- TRBJ1-3 - TRBV4-2 CASSQVIGGSSGNTIYF TGTGCCAGCAGCCAAGTTATTGGCGGAAGCTCTGGAAACACCATATATTTT
- TRBJ2-7 TRBD2 TRBV7-9 CASSRGSGSGYEQYF TGTGCCAGCAGCCGCGGGAGCGGGAGTGGTTACGAGCAGTACTTC
- TRBJ2-7 TRBD1 TRBV10-3 CAISESGDRVSYEQYF TGTGCCATCAGTGAGTCGGGGGACAGGGTCTCCTACGAGCAGTACTTC
- TRBJ2-7 TRBD2 TRBV6-5 CASRPPSGTYEQYF TGTGCCAGCAGACCCCCTAGCGGGACCTACGAGCAGTACTTC
- TRBJ2-5 TRBD1 TRBV4-2 CASSQDRIVTGADETQYF TGTGCCAGCAGCCAAGATAGGATTGTGACAGGGGCCGACGAGACCCAGTACTTC